This passage covers 15 T cell receptor beta chains from one sample sequenced in a study of blood T cell repertoires in COVID-19. The method was immunoSEQ multiplex PCR; TCRdb's version includes in-frame clones alone and lacks a portion of them. Among 150,000 to 200,000 clones, approximately 80% were seen once, and the ten largest hold around 13%. The material sequenced was PBMCs or T cells enriched from blood (not recorded which). The receptors were sampled from a woman aged 60-75 years who had recovered from COVID-19.

The chain employs TRBV19 and TRBJ2-2; a weak D match, TRBD1 (6 bases). With 11 bases removed from V and 3 bases from J, the gap between germline ends came to 13 bases. Germline V lookup: CDR1 LNHDA, CDR2 SQIVND (reference sequence). The CDR3 is made up of 13 amino acids. The CDR3 loop reads CASSQGYTGELFF. In nucleotides, the CDR3 is TGTGCCTCATCCCAGGGGTACACCGGGGAGCTGTTTTTT.

This rearrangement joins TRBV18 to TRBJ2-7, with no clear D. The CDR3 is 13 amino acids. The germline V gene has CDR1 KGHSH and CDR2 LQKENI. V dropped 2 bases and J dropped 0 bases, with 5 bases sitting between them. In nucleotides, the CDR3 is TGTGCCAGCTCACCAGCCAGCTCCTACGAGCAGTACTTC. This translates into CASSPASSYEQYF.

Notes on this clone: Other nucleotide sequences from this sample produce the same CDR3. The gene calls are TRBV13 and TRBJ1-2; a weak D match, TRBD1 (5 bases). V was cut by 3 bases and J by 8 bases, with 16 bases left in between. The CDR3 length is 14 residues. The germline V gene has CDR1 PRHDT and CDR2 FYEKMQ (reference sequence). CDR3 loop: CASSFSQGGRGYTF. The CDR3 DNA reads as TGTGCCAGCAGCTTTTCTCAGGGAGGTCGCGGCTACACCTTC. Supplemented by reference TRBV13 and TRBJ1-2, the full variable domain reads AAGVIQSPRHLIKEKRETATLKCYPIPRHDTVYWYQQGPGQDPQFLISFYEKMQSDKGSIPDRFSAQQFSDYHSELNMSSLELGDSALYFCASSFSQGGRGYTFGSGTRLTVV.

The chain joins TRBV7-2 to TRBJ2-7; tentatively, D is TRBD2 (5 bases). CDR3 length: 12 residues. The V gene lost 3 bases and the J gene lost 6 bases, with 9 bases spanning the gap. Germline lookup yields CDR1 SGHTA and CDR2 FQGNSA. The CDR3 loop reads CASSFGRGEQYF. CDR3 DNA sequence: TGTGCCAGCAGCTTCGGACGGGGCGAGCAGTACTTC.

The chain has TRBV5-8 and TRBJ1-1; D is possibly TRBD1 (6 bases). The germline V gene encodes CDR1 SGHTS and CDR2 YDEGEE. CDR3 length equals 14 residues. With 2 bases removed from V and 5 bases from J, the gap between germline ends came to 13 bases. The DNA of the CDR3 is TGTGCCAGCAGCTTAAACAGGGAAGGGACTGAAGCTTTCTTT. It specifies CASSLNREGTEAFF.

This sequence joins TRBV9 and TRBJ1-2; tentatively, D is TRBD1 (6 bases). In germline, CDR1 is SGDLS, CDR2 YYNGEE. V dropped 4 bases and J dropped 4 bases, with 17 bases sitting between them. The CDR3 is 15 residues long. CDR3 DNA: TGTGCCAGCAGCCCCTGGCCAGGGGTAAGCTATGGCTACACCTTC. The encoded protein is CASSPWPGVSYGYTF.

V usage is TRBV19 and J usage is TRBJ2-2, with D hard to call. The CDR3 spans 15 residues. The ends were cut back, 2 bases at V and 3 bases at J, with 10 bases in the middle. Per germline, CDR1 LNHDA and CDR2 SQIVND (reference sequence). The CDR3 DNA sequence: TGTGCCAGTAGTATATCAGGTACCGACACCGGGGAGCTGTTTTTT. Translation: CASSISGTDTGELFF.

This clone was counted a single time. CDR3 residues: CASSLSEVFTEAFF. The DNA of the CDR3 is TGTGCCAGCAGCTTAAGCGAAGTGTTCACTGAAGCTTTCTTT. This chain uses TRBV5-5 with TRBJ1-1; D not certain. Deletions cut 2 bases from V and 4 bases from J, with 12 bases between. Germline values: CDR1 SGHKS, CDR2 YYEKEE (reference sequence). This CDR3 is built from 14 residues.

This clone was counted a few times. V usage is TRBV27 and J usage is TRBJ1-5; the D is unclear. Germline V gene sequence: CDR1 MNHEY, CDR2 SMNVEV (reference sequence). There are 13 residues in the CDR3. The ends were cut back, 2 bases at V and 7 bases at J, with 9 bases in the middle. The CDR3 is CASSLQVTQPQHF. The CDR3 DNA reads as TGTGCCAGCAGTTTACAGGTTACGCAGCCCCAGCATTTT.

The V and J genes are TRBV3-1 (or the pseudogene TRBV3-2) and TRBJ1-1; perhaps TRBD1 as D (6 bases). The CDR3 totals 16 residues. Trimming took 1 base from V and 5 from J, leaving 17 bases between them. Germline-derived CDR1 and CDR2 are LGHDT and YNNKEL (reference sequence). The CDR3 bases are TGTGCCAGCAGCCAAGGTGGGAGGGGGGTGAGAACTGAAGCTTTCTTT. Translated, it gives CASSQGGRGVRTEAFF.

This chain joins TRBV1 and TRBJ2-3; the table names TRBD2, a call not compared with the DNA. TRBV1 is tagged as a pseudogene. The CDR3 has 15 amino acids. The CDR3 is CTSSPQAGGADTQYF. Here the CDR3 DNA reads TGCACCAGCAGCCCCCAAGCGGGGGGGGCAGATACGCAGTATTTT.

The V and J genes are TRBV11-2 and TRBJ1-2, with 7 bases lining up with TRBD1. The CDR3 spans 15 residues. CDR1 and CDR2 (germline): SGHAT, FQNNGV. With V trimmed by 4 bases and J by 11 bases, 16 bases remained unmatched. The CDR3: CASSSLGRDRARYTF. In DNA form, the CDR3 reads TGTGCCAGCAGCTCCTTGGGGAGAGACAGGGCGAGGTACACCTTC.

V is TRBV6-5 and J is TRBJ2-7; 8 nucleotides align to TRBD2. Germline assignment: CDR1 MNHEY and CDR2 SVGAGI. This CDR3 comprises 14 residues. The V segment lost 3 bases and the J segment 7 bases; nucleotides outside the gene matches: 8. The CDR3 sequence is CASSYGLAILEQYF. CDR3 DNA: TGTGCCAGCAGTTATGGACTAGCTATTTTGGAGCAGTACTTC.

CDR3 sequence reads: CASNSGGTNTEAFF. CDR3 nucleotides: TGTGCCAGCAACTCGGGGGGGACGAACACTGAAGCTTTCTTT. The chain has TRBV28 and TRBJ1-1, with a possible D match to TRBD1 (5 bases). This CDR3 region has 14 residues. V was shortened by 7 bases and J by 1 base, with 13 bases between the two germline ends. Germline CDR1 is MDHEN and CDR2 is SYDVKM.

The J gene is TRBJ1-6, the V gene TRBV6-1; perhaps TRBD1 as D (5 bases). This CDR3 contains 16 residues. The germline gives CDR1 MNHNS, CDR2 SASEGT. V was trimmed by 3 bases and J by 9 bases, leaving 18 bases between them. CDR3: CASSDRTEGYGSPLHF. CDR3 bases: TGTGCCAGCAGTGACAGAACGGAGGGGTACGGTTCACCCCTCCACTTT.